This TCR beta chain was found in a study of OX40 agonist ivuxolimab in advanced cancers. Study overall: Cohort: more than 75% men, mean age around 61, aged about 23 to 80.

V was pared by 1 base and J by 0 bases, with 13 bases between. The length of the CDR3 is 17 residues. Germline lookup yields CDR1 MDHEN and CDR2 SYDVKM. Some clones are missing from TCRdb's copy, which holds only in-frame ones; the method was immunoSEQ multiplex PCR. The sample has tens of thousands of clones, around 90% seen once. The chain joins TRBV28 to TRBJ1-3; D is possibly TRBD1 (5 bases). The receptor was isolated from an adult with an advanced solid tumor such as melanoma, head and neck, liver or kidney cancer. The sample here was CD4+ or CD8+ T cells sorted from blood, taken in a trial of the OX40 agonist ivuxolimab. This chain's CDR3 is CASSLSSGTLSGNTIYF. Written as DNA, the CDR3 is TGTGCCAGCAGTTTATCGTCCGGGACGCTCTCTGGAAACACCATATATTTT.